This T cell receptor (beta chain) was sequenced for a study of Graves' ophthalmopathy and Graves' hyperthyroidism. Germline V gene lookup returns CDR1 SGHKS and CDR2 YYEKEE (reference sequence). The CDR3 runs to 14 residues. V shed 2 bases and J 5 bases; nucleotides not matched to a gene: 5. The authors amplified TCR beta CDR3 regions, and they did so from RNA transcripts for repertoire sequencing. Scientists carried out first-round RT-PCR using HTBI primers and then a second-round multiplex PCR. TCRdb re-called the multiplex PCR reads with MiXCR, one entry per CDR3 protein. In the table there are some 1.1 million distinct CDR3 sequences, less than 45% of which are singletons.

The chain has TRBV5-5 and TRBJ2-5; 8 bases map to TRBD2. The origin of this receptor is an adult man with Graves' hyperthyroidism. The sequenced sample consisted of peripheral blood or thyroid tissue (not recorded which). CDR3 region: CASSLRRGVETQYF. The CDR3 DNA is TGTGCCAGCAGCTTACGGCGGGGGGTCGAGACCCAGTACTTC.